The sample holds one count of the clone carrying this T cell receptor beta chain. These data come from a study of control samples from healthy donors and cancer patients. Assay used: immunoSEQ multiplex PCR; TCRdb lists only in-frame clones, some missing. The data hold about 65,000 clones, with just over 90% observed a single time. V lost 0 bases to trimming and J lost 10 bases, with 21 bases between them. Germline lookup yields CDR1 MNHNS and CDR2 SASEGT. This CDR3 is built from 17 residues. The rearrangement joins TRBV6-1 to TRBJ1-4, with a weak D call TRBD1 (5 bases). Sequenced input: PBMCs. This TCR was sampled from a woman aged 45-60 years with colorectal cancer. The CDR3 nucleotides read TGTGCCAGCAGTGAAGCGCGATGGGGGACCCTACGAGGAAAACTGTTTTTT. This codes for CASSEARWGTLRGKLFF.